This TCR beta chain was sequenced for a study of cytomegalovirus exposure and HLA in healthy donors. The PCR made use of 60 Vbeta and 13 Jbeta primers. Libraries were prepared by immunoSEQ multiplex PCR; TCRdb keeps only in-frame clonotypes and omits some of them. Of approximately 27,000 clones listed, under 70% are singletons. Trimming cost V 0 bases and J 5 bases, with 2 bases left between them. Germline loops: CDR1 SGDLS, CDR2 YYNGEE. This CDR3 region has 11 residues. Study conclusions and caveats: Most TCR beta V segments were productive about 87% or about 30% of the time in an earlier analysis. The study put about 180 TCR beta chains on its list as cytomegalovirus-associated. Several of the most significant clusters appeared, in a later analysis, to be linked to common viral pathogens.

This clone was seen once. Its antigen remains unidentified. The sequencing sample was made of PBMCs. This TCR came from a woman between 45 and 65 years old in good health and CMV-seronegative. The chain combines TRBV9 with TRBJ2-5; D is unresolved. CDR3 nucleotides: TGTGCCAGCAGCGTAGCTGAGACCCAGTACTTC. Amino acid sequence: CASSVAETQYF.